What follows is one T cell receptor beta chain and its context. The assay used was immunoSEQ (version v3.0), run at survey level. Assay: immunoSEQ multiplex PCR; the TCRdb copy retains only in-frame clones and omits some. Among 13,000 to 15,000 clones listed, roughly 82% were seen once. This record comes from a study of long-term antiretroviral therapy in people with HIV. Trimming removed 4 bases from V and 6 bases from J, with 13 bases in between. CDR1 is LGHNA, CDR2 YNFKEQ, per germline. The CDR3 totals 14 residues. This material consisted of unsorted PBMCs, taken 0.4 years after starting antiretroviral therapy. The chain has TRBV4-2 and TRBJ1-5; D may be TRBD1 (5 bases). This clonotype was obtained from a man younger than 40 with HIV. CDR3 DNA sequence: TGTGCCAGCAGCCCGGGACGGTCGATTCAGCCCCAGCATTTT. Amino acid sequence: CASSPGRSIQPQHF.